This T cell receptor beta chain originates from a study of shared clonotypes between healthy human individuals (dated by TCRdb to 2018 to 2021). For the wider study: The cohort included a few men and two women between 18 and 49 years of age. For each donor, CD4 naive and CD4 memory were each given three plates, CD8 naive was given two plates, and CD8 memory was given one plate. Per donor, leukapheresis produced somewhere between about 0.85 and 8.9 billion PBMCs. To estimate repertoire size and how much clonotype sharing occurs between individuals, the study deeply sequenced the blood TCR repertoires of five or six healthy adults. To increase sequencing depth and limit assay-specific biases, different laboratories used diverse techniques to prepare libraries and sequence TCR repertoires. On the study overall, not on this receptor specifically: Higher generation probabilities were observed for clonotypes shared by all four sorted-subset donors than for non-shared clonotypes. When a handful of donors were compared, the shared fraction of clonotypes was about 5.5% for naive CD4, around 3.5% for naive CD8, roughly 2.5% for memory CD4, and 0.35% to 0.4% for memory CD8. Pairwise subsampling indicated that sequencing depth was expected to affect the degree of clonotype sharing among donors. Rarefaction of sorted-subset datasets indicated incomplete sequencing despite the large sequencing depth. Sampling was limited to blood, and TCR repertoires in tissue likely differ from TCR repertoires in blood. Naive subsets generally had larger estimated clonotype richness than memory subsets. Because the study included only a small number of donors, the genetic and exposure-history diversity represented was limited.

Reading the germline V gene gives CDR1 MDHEN and CDR2 SYDVKM. V is pared back by 1 base and J by 5 bases, with 9 bases lying between the germline termini. The CDR3, cysteine through phenylalanine, is 14 amino acids long. The CDR3 DNA has 42 bases and is translated from base 1. Donors were healthy HIV-negative adults with no recently reported acute infections or vaccinations. Every donor was a Caucasian adult residing in Nashville, Tennessee, USA. CD4+ T cells were enriched through magnetic negative selection, after which naive cells were positively selected on CD45RA and the remaining negative fraction served as the memory subset. Blood was obtained by leukapheresis, after which PBMCs were separated by Ficoll-Histopaque density gradient centrifugation and cryopreserved in liquid nitrogen vapor phase. Analytical flow cytometry was used to check the purity and quantity of each magnetically sorted T cell population. Genomic DNA was isolated from each sorted fraction and quantified by UV absorbance on a Nanodrop 2000c.

TCR CDR3 regions were amplified from genomic DNA by multiplex PCR using the deep immunoSEQ assay. Genomic DNA extracted from each cell subset was distributed evenly over all wells of several immunoSEQ 96-well plates, and each plate served as one replicate. For sorted subsets, around 200 ng genomic DNA, equal to approximately 30,000 T cell genomes, was loaded into each replicate PCR. Purified libraries were quantified with a Qubit 3.0 fluorometer, sized on a Bioanalyzer 2100, and re-quantified with the KAPA Library Quantification kit. Every immunoSEQ 96-well plate was sequenced on a separate single-read 150-cycle Illumina NextSeq 550 flow cell. The authors processed their data as follows. Because the immunoSEQ output included only junctional sequences and no quality scores, the filtering could not be the same as the filtering used for full-length reads. To assign V/J genes and CDR3, sequences were annotated against IMGT germline references using PyIR, a Python wrapper for IgBLAST v1.9. Any read was removed if the V/J assignment was weak (E-value above 1e-6), the CDR3 was missing, or the read contained stop codons, out-of-frame junctions, or ambiguous translated residues. V3J clonotypes were defined by identical inferred V gene, J gene, and CDR3 amino acid sequence. Percentage overlap between repertoires was computed as shared unique clonotypes divided by the size of the smaller repertoire. RTK rarefaction, the Chao1 estimator, and Recon v2.1 estimates of unobserved clonotypes were used to assess repertoire richness. Generation probabilities for all TCRbeta clonotypes obtained by the gDNA method from a handful of donors were computed using OLGA. The immuneACCESS repertoire file appears here via TCRdb, limited to in-frame rearrangements. These files lack a portion of the clones; in checked studies, under half of the deficit traces to unresolved V genes, and the cause of the others is not known. Clone size and V and J calls were adopted from that table, with D and trimming inferred from the DNA. The sample table holds fewer than 1.4 million clones, of which approximately 80% were seen once. The top ten constitute 0.55% to 0.7% of the sample.

This clone was recorded once. Which antigen it targets is not known. No per-base quality is available; no much larger clone lies one base away. Material: memory CD4+ T cells from PBMCs. What the cell subset or site label conveys for this sample: CD45RA-negative fraction. The chain is assembled from TRBV28 and TRBJ1-5; TRBD1 is perhaps the D gene, given 5 matching bases. The source is a man in his late teens or twenties in good health. Some clones in this sample may be carry-over from other donors' samples. The sequence in DNA is TGTGCCAGCAGTTTATATCGGGGGGATCAGCCCCAGCATTTT. The resulting protein is CASSLYRGDQPQHF.